Listed below are T cell receptor beta chains from one sample, sequenced in a study of human T cells and chemical hapten exposure. In TCRdb, the RACE reads were re-called with MiXCR into one record per CDR3 protein. The sample lists about 40,000 distinct CDR3 sequences, around 3% occurring once. Sequencing used whole blood, obtained in connection with sensitization to the hapten diphenylcyclopropenone (DPC). These receptors were obtained from a man in his forties with alopecia areata. Some clones in this sample may be carry-over from other donors' samples. The CDR3 runs from the conserved cysteine through the conserved F or W. A D gene is named only where the DNA matches it firmly. Some rows have no size entry. The others give once, few or many, or a class for an expanded clone.

j_gene,v_gene,d_gene,abundance,CDR3nt,CDR3aa
TRBJ2-3,TRBV27,TRBD2,many,TGTGCCAGCAGTTTAATCGCGGGAGGGCCAGTCGGTACGCAGTATTTT,CASSLIAGGPVGTQYF
TRBJ2-3,TRBV4-1,TRBD1,NA,TGCGCCAGCAGCCAAGAAAACAGGGGTCCAGATACGCAGTATTTT,CASSQENRGPDTQYF
TRBJ2-5,TRBV20-1,TRBD1,many,TGCAGTGCTGACAGGGGCCAAGAGACCCAGTACTTC,CSADRGQETQYF
TRBJ2-5,TRBV10-3,TRBD2,many,TGTGCCATCAGTGATAAGCGGGAGGTTATGGAGACCCAGTACTTC,CAISDKREVMETQYF
TRBJ2-1,TRBV27,TRBD1,many,TGTGCCAGCACCCCAGGGACAGGGCCTGGCAATGAGCAGTTCTTC,CASTPGTGPGNEQFF
TRBJ1-1,TRBV14,TRBD1,many,TGTGCCAGCAGCCAACAACCAGGGGGCGCGGAAGCTTTCTTT,CASSQQPGGAEAFF
TRBJ2-3,TRBV7-2,TRBD2,many,TGTGCCAGCAGCTCGGGACTAGGGGGGGGGAATACGCAGTATTTT,CASSSGLGGGNTQYF
TRBJ2-7,TRBV4-1,TRBD1,many,TGCGCCAGCAGCCAAGATCGGGACAGTTCCTACGAGCAGTACTTC,CASSQDRDSSYEQYF
TRBJ2-6,TRBV3-1,TRBD2,many,TGTGCCAGCAGCCAAGATAGCGGGAGCCCCTCTGGGGCCAACGTCCTGACTTTC,CASSQDSGSPSGANVLTF
TRBJ2-7,TRBV3-1,NA,many,TGTGCCAGCAGCCAAGTGGAATACGAGCAGTACTTC,CASSQVEYEQYF
TRBJ1-1,TRBV20-1,NA,many,TGCAGTGCCCCCTTACAGGCAGAAGCTTTCTTT,CSAPLQAEAFF
TRBJ2-1,TRBV7-9,NA,NA,TGTGCCAGCAGTTATAGCGGATTTGGTCACAATGAGCAGTTCTTC,CASSYSGFGHNEQFF
TRBJ1-1,TRBV6-2/TRBV6-3,NA,few,TGTGCCAGCAGTTGGAGGGCCGACACTGAAGCTTTCTTT,CASSWRADTEAFF
TRBJ1-1,TRBV27,NA,few,TGTGCCAGCAGTTTCGCAGGCTTAGTAACTGAAGCTTTCTTT,CASSFAGLVTEAFF
TRBJ2-2,TRBV7-2,NA,many,TGTGCCAGCAGCTTAGTTCCCACCGGGGAGCTGTTTTTT,CASSLVPTGELFF
TRBJ1-1,TRBV11-2,NA,many,TGTGCCAGCAGCTTAGACCGACATCCCAACACTGAAGCTTTCTTT,CASSLDRHPNTEAFF
TRBJ1-1,TRBV7-9,TRBD1,many,TGTGCCAGCAGCTTATTGGGACAGATAAACACTGAAGCTTTCTTT,CASSLLGQINTEAFF
TRBJ2-7,TRBV14,TRBD2,many,TGTGCCAGCAGCCCTAGCGGGACCCACGAGCAGTACTTC,CASSPSGTHEQYF
TRBJ2-7,TRBV20-1,TRBD1,many,TGCAGTGCTGCAGGGGGCTACGAGCAGTACTTC,CSAAGGYEQYF
TRBJ1-2,TRBV30,NA,many,TGTGCCTGGAGTTCCACAGGTAGTGGTGGCTACACCTTC,CAWSSTGSGGYTF
TRBJ2-2,TRBV6-2/TRBV6-3,NA,many,TGTGCCAGCAGTTCTCAAGTCGGGGAGCTGTTTTTT,CASSSQVGELFF
TRBJ2-7,TRBV28,NA,many,TGTGCCAGCAGTCCTATAGCGAACTCCTACGAGCAGTACTTC,CASSPIANSYEQYF
TRBJ1-1,TRBV5-1,NA,NA,TGCGCCAGCAGCTTGGATCCGCGGATGAACACTGAAGCTTTCTTT,CASSLDPRMNTEAFF
TRBJ1-3,TRBV3-1,NA,many,TGTGCCAGCAGCCAACGCAGAAACACCATATATTTT,CASSQRRNTIYF
TRBJ2-4,TRBV25-1,NA,few,TGTGCCGGTCAGGGTGGGTATAGGGAAGTACTAGCCAAAAACATTCAGTACTTC,CAGQGGYREVLAKNIQYF
TRBJ2-5,TRBV9,NA,many,TGTGCCAGCAGCTACTATCGGGACGGAGAAGAGACCCAGTACTTC,CASSYYRDGEETQYF
TRBJ2-1,TRBV5-4,NA,many,TGTGCCAGCAGCTTGCCTGAGGGCCTGTACAATGAGCAGTTCTTC,CASSLPEGLYNEQFF
TRBJ2-5,TRBV12-3/TRBV12-4,TRBD1,many,TGTGCCAGCACATCTAGGGGGCGCGGGGAGACCCAGTACTTC,CASTSRGRGETQYF
TRBJ1-3,TRBV6-5,TRBD1,NA,TGTGCCAGCAGGGCAGCGCAGGGGGCGCGTAGTAGTGGAAACACCATATATTTT,CASRAAQGARSSGNTIYF
TRBJ1-1,TRBV28,TRBD1,many,TGTGCCAGCAGCTCGGACAGGGTGGACACTGAAGCTTTCTTT,CASSSDRVDTEAFF
TRBJ1-5,TRBV6-5,TRBD1,many,TGTGCCAGCAGCACAGGGGGCGCGGGACGCAATCAGCCCCAGCATTTT,CASSTGGAGRNQPQHF
TRBJ2-7,TRBV12-3/TRBV12-4,NA,many,TGTGCCAGCAGTCCAAGGGCCTACGAGCAGTACTTC,CASSPRAYEQYF
TRBJ1-2,TRBV2,NA,many,TGTGCCAGCAGTGAAGGAGACAATCGCGTCTACACCTTC,CASSEGDNRVYTF
TRBJ2-5,TRBV27,TRBD1,many,TGTGCCAGCAGTTCCCGTCGGACAGGGAGAATGGAGACCCAGTACTTC,CASSSRRTGRMETQYF
TRBJ2-7,TRBV5-1,NA,many,TGCGCCAGCAGCTTGGCCGGGACTGATCAGTACTTC,CASSLAGTDQYF
TRBJ1-1,TRBV5-1,NA,many,TGCGCCAGCAGCCACGAACCTCCCCAGGGCGGGACTGAAGCTTTCTTT,CASSHEPPQGGTEAFF
TRBJ2-7,TRBV25-1,TRBD2,many,TGTGCCAGCAGTCAATCCGGGACTAGCAGGTCCCCGCACGAGCAGTACTTC,CASSQSGTSRSPHEQYF
TRBJ2-3,TRBV29-1,TRBD2,few,TGCAGCGCACGGACTAGCGGGAGGCACGAAGACACAGATACGCAGTATTTT,CSARTSGRHEDTDTQYF
TRBJ1-1,TRBV29-1,TRBD1,NA,TGCAGCGGGAAACAGGGGGTCACTGAAGCTTTCTTT,CSGKQGVTEAFF
TRBJ2-7,TRBV15,TRBD2,many,TGTGCCACCAGCAGAGAATCCCCAGCGACTAGCGGGGCCTACGAGCAGTACTTC,CATSRESPATSGAYEQYF
TRBJ2-7,TRBV2,TRBD1,many,TGTGCCAGCACATCGGGACAGGGCTCCTACGAGCAGTACTTC,CASTSGQGSYEQYF
TRBJ2-7,TRBV12-3/TRBV12-4,NA,many,TGTGCCAGCAGTTTAGGCTATGATAGGGAGCAGTACTTC,CASSLGYDREQYF
TRBJ2-4,TRBV7-9,TRBD1,many,TGTGCCAGCAGCTCCACAGGGGCCTTAGCCAAAAACATTCAGTACTTC,CASSSTGALAKNIQYF